The 12 T cell receptor beta chains presented below share a single source sample, sequenced in a study of control samples from healthy donors and cancer patients (dated by TCRdb to the early 2020s). Libraries were made using the immunoSEQ multiplex PCR assay. TCRdb's version of the immuneACCESS table is confined to in-frame rearrangements and falls short of the full clone set. An unresolved V gene accounts for under half of the shortfall where checked; the remainder is of unknown origin. The sample table contains over 150,000 clones; only one count was recorded for 85% to 95% of them. Jointly, the top ten make up more than 1.1% of the sample. The sample taken for sequencing was blood. These receptors originate from a man younger than 35 in good health.

The chain uses TRBV6-6 and TRBJ1-4; a weak D match, TRBD1 (5 bases). The CDR3 covers 15 residues. CDR1 and CDR2 (germline): MNHNY, SVGAGI (reference sequence). With 5 bases removed from V and 5 bases from J, the gap between germline ends came to 15 bases. The CDR3 DNA follows: TGTGCCAGCAGTGACCCGGGACGGGGGAATGAAAAACTGTTTTTT. Translated, it gives CASSDPGRGNEKLFF.

The chain has TRBV3-1 (or the pseudogene TRBV3-2) and TRBJ2-3, with D hard to call. The CDR3 covers 15 residues. V lost 4 bases and J lost 0, with 11 bases in between. Germline loops: CDR1 LGHDT, CDR2 YNNKEL (reference sequence). The CDR3 region has the DNA TGTGCCAGCAGCCTACAGCCGTTTAGCACAGATACGCAGTATTTT. This codes for CASSLQPFSTDTQYF.

This chain joins TRBV9 and TRBJ2-7; D call uncertain. The CDR3 loop spans 16 amino acids. Trimming removed 0 bases from V and 2 bases from J, with 15 bases in between. Germline CDR1 is SGDLS and CDR2 is YYNGEE. The DNA for the CDR3 is TGTGCCAGCAGCGTAGCCTCCGGGTCCGCCACCTACGAGCAGTACTTC. It yields the protein CASSVASGSATYEQYF.

The chain combines TRBV19 with TRBJ2-3; 11 bases map to TRBD1. CDR1 and CDR2 (germline): LNHDA, SQIVND (reference sequence). The CDR3 runs to 15 residues. With V trimmed by 6 bases and J by 4 bases, 6 bases remained unmatched. DNA for the CDR3: TGTGCCAGTAGGCGACCGGGACAGGGGGCAGATACGCAGTATTTT. As protein: CASRRPGQGADTQYF.

The count of this clone is one. The chain carries TRBV19 and TRBJ2-7; D uncertain. Germline V lookup: CDR1 LNHDA, CDR2 SQIVND (reference sequence). Trimming cost V 5 bases and J 4 bases, with 6 bases left between them. The CDR3 consists of 11 residues. In nucleotides, the CDR3 is TGTGCCAGTAGTTCCAGATACGAGCAGTACTTC. Its translation is CASSSRYEQYF.

The rearrangement joins TRBV2 to TRBJ1-1; D might be TRBD1 (5 bases). The CDR3 has 14 amino acids. V was shortened by 4 bases and J by 0 bases, with 9 bases between the two germline ends. Germline V gives CDR1 SNHLY, CDR2 FYNNEI. In nucleotides, the CDR3 is TGTGCCAGCAGTGCCCGGGACCTGAACACTGAAGCTTTCTTT. Its protein is CASSARDLNTEAFF.

The chain employs TRBV6-5 and TRBJ2-2, with 7 nucleotides matching TRBD1. Germline-derived CDR1 and CDR2 are MNHEY and SVGAGI. The V gene end was trimmed by 7 bases and the J gene end by 0 bases; junction bases not matched to a gene: 5. This CDR3 has 15 amino acids. Here the CDR3 DNA reads TGTGCCAGCAATACCGGGACAGCGAACACCGGGGAGCTGTTTTTT. Translated: CASNTGTANTGELFF.

The chain employs TRBV12-5 and TRBJ2-3; tentatively, D is TRBD1 or TRBD2 (5 bases each). There are 15 residues in the CDR3. Germline loops: CDR1 LGHNT, CDR2 FRNRAP. V was clipped by 2 bases and J by 4 bases, with 13 bases between them. CDR3 nucleotides: TGTGCTAGTGGTTTGAATCCCGGGGCCCCAGATACGCAGTATTTT. Its protein product is CASGLNPGAPDTQYF.

The V and J genes are TRBV7-7 and TRBJ2-5; no clear D. This CDR3 is 13 amino acids long. Germline V gene sequence: CDR1 SSHAT, CDR2 FNYEAQ (reference sequence). V was cut by 5 bases and J by 1 base, with 8 bases left in between. The CDR3 sequence: CASSLQFQETQYF. The CDR3 nucleotides read TGTGCCAGCAGCCTACAGTTCCAAGAGACCCAGTACTTC. Drawing the rest from reference TRBV7-7 and TRBJ2-5, the complete variable domain is GAGVSQSPRYKVTKRGQDVTLRCDPISSHATLYWYQQALGQGPEFLTYFNYEAQPDKSGLPSDRFSAERPEGSISTLTIQRTEQRDSAMYRCASSLQFQETQYFGPGTRLLVL.

CDR3 bases: TGCGCCAGCAGGGAGTACCCGGGACACCCGAACACTGAAGCTTTCTTT. Protein: CASREYPGHPNTEAFF. The rearrangement joins TRBV4-1 to TRBJ1-1, with a weak D call TRBD1 (6 bases). Trimming removed 6 bases from V and 1 base from J, with 18 bases in between. Germline-derived CDR1 and CDR2 are MGHRA and YSYEKL. The length of the CDR3 is 16 residues.

The rearrangement links TRBV2 to TRBJ2-3; D is possibly TRBD1 (6 bases). CDR1 SNHLY and CDR2 FYNNEI come from the germline V gene. V was cut by 3 bases and J by 1 base, with 11 bases left in between. The CDR3 has 15 residues. The CDR3 loop is CASSEGRGGTDTQYF. The CDR3 DNA sequence: TGTGCCAGCAGTGAGGGCAGGGGAGGCACAGATACGCAGTATTTT.

This clone was observed once. The rearrangement uses TRBV10-3 and TRBJ1-2; weak D call: TRBD1 (5 bases). Germline CDR1 reads ENHRY; CDR2 reads SYGVKD. V lost 6 bases and J 4 bases, leaving 15 bases between the germline ends. This CDR3 is 14 amino acids long. The CDR3 region is CAIRPGLQGYGYTF. CDR3 bases: TGTGCCATCAGACCGGGACTTCAGGGCTATGGCTACACCTTC.